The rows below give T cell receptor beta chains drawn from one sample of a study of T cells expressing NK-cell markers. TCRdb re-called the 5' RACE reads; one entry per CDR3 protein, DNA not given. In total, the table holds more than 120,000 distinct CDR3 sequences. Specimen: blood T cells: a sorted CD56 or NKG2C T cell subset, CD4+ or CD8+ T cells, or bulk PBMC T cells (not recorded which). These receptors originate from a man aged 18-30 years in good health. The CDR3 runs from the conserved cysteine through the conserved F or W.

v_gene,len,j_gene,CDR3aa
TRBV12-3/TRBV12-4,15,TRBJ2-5,CASSSPGRSQETQYF
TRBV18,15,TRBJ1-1,CASSPPPGGGTEAFF
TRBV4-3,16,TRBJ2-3,CASSQDGAAGGDTQYF
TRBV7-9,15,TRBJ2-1,CASSLVGTGRNEQFF
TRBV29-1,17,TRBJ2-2,CSVGNVAGGPNTGELFF
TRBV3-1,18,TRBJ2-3,CASSQGGTSGRLTDTQYF
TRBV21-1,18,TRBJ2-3,CASKARGLAGGDTDTQYF
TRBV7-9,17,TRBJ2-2,CASSSLGRDRNTGELFF
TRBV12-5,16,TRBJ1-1,CASDQGGTLTATEAFF
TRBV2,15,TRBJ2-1,CASSETTTAYNEQFF
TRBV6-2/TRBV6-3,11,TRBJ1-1,CASSYPTEAFF
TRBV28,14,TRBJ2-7,CASSRAGGTYEQYF
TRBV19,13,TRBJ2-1,CASSIISRDEQFF
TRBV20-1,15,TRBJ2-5,CSARVLRAEKETQYF
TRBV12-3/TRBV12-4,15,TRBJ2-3,CASSPQGARTDTQYF
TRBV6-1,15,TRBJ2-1,CASKNLARPPNEQFF
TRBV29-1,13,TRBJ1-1,CSANLGIRTEAFF
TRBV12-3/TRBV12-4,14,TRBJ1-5,CASRLLGGNQPQHF
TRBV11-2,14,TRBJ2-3,CASNLGLNPDTQYF
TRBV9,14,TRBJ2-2,CASSGGQGPGELFF
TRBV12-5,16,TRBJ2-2,CASGFAGLSNTGELFF
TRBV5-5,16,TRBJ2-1,CASSLFGGIVRNEQFF